The rows below give T cell receptor beta chains drawn from one sample of a study of PD-L1 blockade in urothelial cancer. Generated by immunoSEQ multiplex PCR, the TCRdb table keeps only in-frame clones and is missing some. In the table there are approximately 71,000 clones, 85% to 90% of which are singletons. The sequenced sample was PBMCs, obtained around atezolizumab (anti-PD-L1) treatment. These receptors were collected from a man in his sixties with urothelial cancer. Each CDR3 is given with its conserved first and last residue. The D gene is left open where the match is weak. Rows give clone size only sometimes, using once, few, many, or a class for an expanded clone.

j_call,v_call,clone_size,d_call,cdr3_aa,cdr3_nt
TRBJ2-3,TRBV6-1,-,-,CASGLGVTQYF,TGTGCCAGCGGGTTAGGGGTGACGCAGTATTTT
TRBJ2-2,TRBV5-1,-,TRBD1,CASSLPTGAPGELFF,TGCGCCAGCAGCTTGCCGACAGGGGCCCCCGGGGAGCTGTTTTTT
TRBJ2-1,TRBV18,-,-,CASSPANLYNEQFF,TGTGCCAGCTCCCCCGCGAACCTCTACAATGAGCAGTTCTTC
TRBJ1-1,TRBV6-1,once,-,CASHRQRNTEAFF,TGTGCCAGCCACCGACAGAGAAACACTGAAGCTTTCTTT
TRBJ1-2,TRBV27,-,-,CASSTQGRYGYTF,TGTGCCAGCAGTACTCAGGGTCGCTATGGCTACACCTTC
TRBJ2-7,TRBV18,-,-,CASSPGDKIYEQYF,TGTGCCAGCTCACCTGGGGACAAAATCTACGAGCAGTACTTC
TRBJ1-5,TRBV10-3,-,-,CAISAQQGTGQPQHF,TGTGCCATCAGTGCTCAACAGGGAACGGGTCAGCCCCAGCATTTT
TRBJ2-2,TRBV5-1,-,-,CASSFDSRNTGELFF,TGCGCCAGCAGCTTCGACAGTCGGAACACCGGGGAGCTGTTTTTT
TRBJ2-1,TRBV19,-,TRBD2,CASSIGQTSGSSYNEQFF,TGTGCCAGTAGTATAGGGCAGACTAGCGGGAGCTCCTACAATGAGCAGTTCTTC
TRBJ1-2,TRBV6-1,-,-,CASSEGGGTYGYTF,TGTGCCAGCAGTGAAGGAGGAGGGACCTATGGCTACACCTTC
TRBJ2-7,TRBV4-1,-,TRBD2,CASSQDLGIAGANF,TGCGCCAGCAGCCAAGATCTAGGGATAGCGGGGGCGAACTTC
TRBJ2-7,TRBV14,-,-,CASSPGVGQYF,TGTGCCAGCAGCCCCGGAGTCGGGCAGTACTTC
TRBJ2-1,TRBV11-2,-,-,CASSSGNNEQFF,TGTGCCAGCAGCTCGGGGAACAATGAGCAGTTCTTC
TRBJ2-5,TRBV4-2,-,-,CASSQEGQKEETQYF,TGTGCCAGCAGCCAAGAGGGCCAGAAGGAAGAGACCCAGTACTTC
TRBJ1-2,TRBV11-2,few,-,CASSLATRGYGYTF,TGTGCCAGCAGCTTAGCGACAAGGGGCTATGGCTACACCTTC
TRBJ2-1,TRBV4-1,-,TRBD2,CASSPGLAGVNEQFF,TGCGCCAGCAGCCCGGGACTAGCGGGGGTGAATGAGCAGTTCTTC
TRBJ1-5,TRBV5-1,-,TRBD1,CASSYGTGSNQPQHF,TGCGCCAGCAGCTACGGGACAGGGTCCAATCAGCCCCAGCATTTT
TRBJ2-3,TRBV27,once,TRBD2,CASSPGTSGRNTQYF,TGTGCCAGCAGTCCGGGGACTAGCGGGAGAAATACGCAGTATTTT
TRBJ2-7,TRBV7-2,-,-,CASSFRDTTYEQYF,TGTGCCAGCAGCTTTCGGGACACTACCTACGAGCAGTACTTC
TRBJ2-5,TRBV25-1,-,-,CASTRGVGAQYF,TGTGCCAGCACCCGCGGAGTCGGGGCCCAGTACTTC
TRBJ2-7,TRBV15,-,-,CATSRDLRDEQYF,TGTGCCACCAGCAGAGATCTGAGGGACGAGCAGTACTTC
TRBJ2-1,TRBV20-1,few,TRBD2,CSASQWDYQFF,TGCAGTGCTAGCCAATGGGACTACCAGTTCTTC
TRBJ2-7,TRBV2,few,TRBD2,CASSEAWEGRGEQYF,TGTGCCAGCAGTGAAGCTTGGGAGGGGCGCGGGGAGCAGTACTTC
TRBJ2-7,TRBV27,-,TRBD1,CASSRIPGQGVNEQYF,TGTGCCAGCAGCCGAATACCGGGACAGGGGGTCAACGAGCAGTACTTC
TRBJ1-1,TRBV19,-,-,CASSIDLTGNTEAFF,TGTGCCAGTAGTATAGATCTAACAGGGAACACTGAAGCTTTCTTT
TRBJ2-1,TRBV9,-,TRBD2,CASSVTPGGREQFF,TGTGCCAGCAGCGTCACCCCGGGGGGGCGTGAGCAGTTCTTC
TRBJ1-6,TRBV5-1,few,TRBD1,CASSRDRDNSPLHF,TGCGCCAGTTCCCGGGACAGGGACAATTCACCCCTCCACTTT
TRBJ1-3,TRBV11-3,-,TRBD1,CASSSGQGDTIYF,TGTGCCAGCAGCTCGGGACAGGGGGACACCATATATTTT
TRBJ2-5,TRBV28,-,-,CASLGRETQYF,TGTGCCAGCCTGGGGCGAGAGACCCAGTACTTC
TRBJ2-3,TRBV19,-,TRBD2,CASSIKAGILTDTQYF,TGTGCCAGTAGTATAAAAGCGGGGATACTCACAGATACGCAGTATTTT
TRBJ2-7,TRBV27,-,TRBD1,CASSSFGTASYEQYF,TGTGCCAGCAGCTCCTTTGGGACAGCGTCCTACGAGCAGTACTTC
TRBJ2-3,TRBV18,-,TRBD2,CASSPSGGTDTQYF,TGTGCCAGCTCACCTAGCGGGGGCACAGATACGCAGTATTTT
TRBJ2-7,TRBV6-5,-,-,CATTRGYEQYF,TGTGCCACCACACGGGGATACGAGCAGTACTTC
TRBJ2-7,TRBV5-6,-,-,CASTRFSGTYLYEQYF,TGTGCCAGCACCCGCTTTTCCGGGACTTACCTTTACGAGCAGTACTTC
TRBJ2-2,TRBV6-5,-,TRBD1,CASSLDRGGGELFF,TGTGCCAGCAGCTTGGACAGGGGCGGCGGGGAGCTGTTTTTT
TRBJ2-1,TRBV10-1,-,TRBD2,CASSESVAGGINEQFF,TGCGCCAGCAGTGAGTCAGTGGCGGGGGGCATCAATGAGCAGTTCTTC
TRBJ1-4,TRBV4-3,-,-,CASSQDLAGLSQYEKLFF,TGCGCCAGCAGCCAAGATTTGGCAGGGTTGTCCCAATATGAAAAACTGTTTTTT
TRBJ2-7,TRBV10-3,-,TRBD2,CAISEGRRGGSYEQYF,TGTGCCATCAGTGAAGGTCGACGGGGGGGGTCCTACGAGCAGTACTTC
TRBJ1-5,TRBV6-4,few,-,CASSDSGGGQPQHF,TGTGCCAGCAGTGACTCAGGTGGCGGTCAGCCCCAGCATTTT
TRBJ2-1,TRBV7-2,-,TRBD2,CASSLDSGGYNEQFF,TGTGCCAGCAGCCTAGATAGCGGGGGATACAATGAGCAGTTCTTC
TRBJ2-3,TRBV19,-,TRBD1,CASKQGSSFVDTQYF,TGTGCCAGTAAACAGGGGTCGAGTTTTGTGGATACGCAGTATTTT
TRBJ2-2,TRBV27,-,-,CASRLGQRPGELFF,TGTGCCAGCAGACTGGGACAAAGGCCCGGGGAGCTGTTTTTT
TRBJ2-3,TRBV7-9,-,-,CASTHRGASTDTQYF,TGTGCCAGCACCCATCGGGGGGCTAGCACAGATACGCAGTATTTT
TRBJ2-3,TRBV23-1,once,TRBD2,CASSQSSSGSSPDTQYF,TGCGCCAGCAGTCAATCGTCTAGCGGGAGTTCACCAGATACGCAGTATTTT
TRBJ2-7,TRBV7-9,-,-,CASSLGGATMREQYF,TGTGCCAGCAGCTTAGGTGGCGCCACCATGAGGGAGCAGTACTTC